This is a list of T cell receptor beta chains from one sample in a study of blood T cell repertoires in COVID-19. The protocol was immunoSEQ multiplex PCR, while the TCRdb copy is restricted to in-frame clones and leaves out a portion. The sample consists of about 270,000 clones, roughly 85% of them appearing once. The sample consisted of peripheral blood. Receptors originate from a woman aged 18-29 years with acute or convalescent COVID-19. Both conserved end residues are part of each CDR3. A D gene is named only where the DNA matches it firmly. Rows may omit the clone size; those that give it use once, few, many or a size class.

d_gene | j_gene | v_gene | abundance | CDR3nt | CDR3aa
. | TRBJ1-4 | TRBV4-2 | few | TGTGCCAGCAGCCAAGGACTCGCTAATGAAAAACTGTTTTTT | CASSQGLANEKLFF
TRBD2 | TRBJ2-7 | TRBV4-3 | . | TGCGCCAGCAGCCAAGAAGCGGGAGGGAGCTCCTACGAGCAGTACTTC | CASSQEAGGSSYEQYF
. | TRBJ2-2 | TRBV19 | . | TGTGCCAGTAGTGTCCCTCCTAGCTCCTTATGGATATCCGGGGAGCTGTTTTTT | CASSVPPSSLWISGELFF
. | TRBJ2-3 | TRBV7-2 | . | TGTGCCAGCGTTAAGTGGGGAGATGGCGGAGATACGCAGTATTTT | CASVKWGDGGDTQYF
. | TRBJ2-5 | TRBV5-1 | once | TGCGCCAGCAGCCCGCGGACTATCCAAGAGACCCAGTACTTC | CASSPRTIQETQYF
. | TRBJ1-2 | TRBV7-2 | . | TGTGCCAGCAGCTTAGGACAGATACTCTATGGCTACACCTTC | CASSLGQILYGYTF
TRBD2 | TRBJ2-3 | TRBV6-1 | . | TGTGCCAGCAGTGAAGGGACTAGCGGGAGATTCGATACGCAGTATTTT | CASSEGTSGRFDTQYF
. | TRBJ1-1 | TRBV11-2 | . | TGTGCCAGCAGCTTAGTTTGGGGACAGAACACTGAAGCTTTCTTT | CASSLVWGQNTEAFF
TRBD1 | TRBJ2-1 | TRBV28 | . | TGTGCCAGCAGCCCCACCCACCGGGACAGGGTCCATGAGCAGTTCTTC | CASSPTHRDRVHEQFF
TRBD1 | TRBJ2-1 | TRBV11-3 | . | TGTGCCAGCAGCTTAGACTGGACAGGGGAGGGTGAGCAGTTCTTC | CASSLDWTGEGEQFF
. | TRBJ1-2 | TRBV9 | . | TGTGCCAGCAGCGCCACTGTGGACAGTATGCCCTATGGCTACACCTTC | CASSATVDSMPYGYTF
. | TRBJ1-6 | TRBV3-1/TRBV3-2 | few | TGTGCCAGCAGCCAAGTTCCGGGGAAACCCCTCCACTTT | CASSQVPGKPLHF
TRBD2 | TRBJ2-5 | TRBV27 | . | TGTGCCAGCAGTACACTGCGGGAGCCTCAGTACTTC | CASSTLREPQYF
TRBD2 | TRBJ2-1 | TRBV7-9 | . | TGTGCCAGCAGCCCTGGGGTAGCGGGAGGGTATGAGCAGTTCTTC | CASSPGVAGGYEQFF
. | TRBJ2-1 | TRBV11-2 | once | TGTGCCAGCAGCTTAGGGCTAGCGCGCAACAATGAGCAGTTCTTC | CASSLGLARNNEQFF
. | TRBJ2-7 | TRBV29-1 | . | TGCAGCGTGTGGAGCGCAGGGTTGTACGAGCAGTACTTC | CSVWSAGLYEQYF
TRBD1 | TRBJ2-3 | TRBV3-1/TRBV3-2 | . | TGTGCCAGCAGCCCCGGACAGGGTGAGGCAGATACGCAGTATTTT | CASSPGQGEADTQYF
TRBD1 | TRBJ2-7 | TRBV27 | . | TGTGCCAGCAGTTTATCGGGGACAGGGGCCTACGAGCAGTACTTC | CASSLSGTGAYEQYF
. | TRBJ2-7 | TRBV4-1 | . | TGCGCCAGCAGCCAAGGTTTAGATTACGAGCAGTACTTC | CASSQGLDYEQYF
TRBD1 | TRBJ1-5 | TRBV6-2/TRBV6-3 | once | TGTGCCAGCAGTCCGCGCGGACAGGGGTTTCAGCCCCAGCATTTT | CASSPRGQGFQPQHF
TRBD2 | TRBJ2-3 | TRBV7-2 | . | TGTGCCAGCAGCCTAGGGACTAGCGATACGCAGTATTTT | CASSLGTSDTQYF
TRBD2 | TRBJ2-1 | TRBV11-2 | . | TGTGCCAGCAGCTTAGTAGGTGGACTAGCGGTCAATGAGCAGTTCTTC | CASSLVGGLAVNEQFF
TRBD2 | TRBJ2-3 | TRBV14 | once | TGTGCCAGCAGCCAAGAACGACTAGCTCACACAGATACGCAGTATTTT | CASSQERLAHTDTQYF
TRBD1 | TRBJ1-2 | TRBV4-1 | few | TGCGCCAGCAGCCAAGAATGGGACAGGACCAGGACTGGCTACACCTTC | CASSQEWDRTRTGYTF
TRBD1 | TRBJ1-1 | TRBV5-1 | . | TGCGCCAGCAGCTCAGGGGGCCCCTCCACTGAAGCTTTCTTT | CASSSGGPSTEAFF
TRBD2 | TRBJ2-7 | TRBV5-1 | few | TGCGCCAGCAGCTACCGACTAGCGGGAGCTGGTGAGCAGTACTTC | CASSYRLAGAGEQYF
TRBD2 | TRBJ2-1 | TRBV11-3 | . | TGTGCCAGCAGCATTGGGCTAGCGGGACCGGGGGCGCTCGACAATGAGCAGTTCTTC | CASSIGLAGPGALDNEQFF